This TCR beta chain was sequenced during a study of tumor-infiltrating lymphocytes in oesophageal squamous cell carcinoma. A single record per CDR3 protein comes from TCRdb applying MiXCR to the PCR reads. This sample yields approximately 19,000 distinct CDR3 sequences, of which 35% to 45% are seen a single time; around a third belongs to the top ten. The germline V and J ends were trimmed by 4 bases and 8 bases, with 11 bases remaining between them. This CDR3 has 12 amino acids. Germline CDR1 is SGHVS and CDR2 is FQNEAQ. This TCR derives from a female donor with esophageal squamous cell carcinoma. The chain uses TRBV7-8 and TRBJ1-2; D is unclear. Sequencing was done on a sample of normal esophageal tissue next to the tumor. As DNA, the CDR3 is TGTGCCAGCAGCTCGTACGCCTCGGGCTACACCTTC. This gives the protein CASSSYASGYTF.